What follows describes a single T cell receptor (beta chain). Its antigen is undetermined. This entry comes from a study of Graves' ophthalmopathy and Graves' hyperthyroidism. Beta-chain TCR CDR3 regions were amplified from RNA transcripts. After a first-round RT-PCR with HTBI primers, a second-round multiplex PCR was run. TCRdb re-derived calls from the multiplex PCR reads in MiXCR, one entry per CDR3 protein. The top ten clones hold roughly 6% of a sample with 150,000 to 200,000 distinct CDR3 sequences, roughly 37% of them seen once. Study findings and constraints: Sensitivity reached over 85% and specificity approximately 81% for a 13-signature model separating ophthalmopathy from stable hyperthyroidism.

V dropped 5 bases and J dropped 9; count of bases not matched to a gene: 10. This CDR3 is 14 amino acids long. Germline CDR1 and CDR2: MNHEY and SMNVEV (reference sequence). The V call is TRBV27, the J call TRBJ1-2, with TRBD1 matching over 9 bases. The origin of this receptor is a woman aged 40 to 50 with Graves' ophthalmopathy. The sample taken for sequencing was peripheral blood. The chain's CDR3 is CASSVHGTGLSYTF. The CDR3 DNA reads as TGTGCCAGCAGTGTACACGGGACAGGGCTCAGCTACACCTTC.